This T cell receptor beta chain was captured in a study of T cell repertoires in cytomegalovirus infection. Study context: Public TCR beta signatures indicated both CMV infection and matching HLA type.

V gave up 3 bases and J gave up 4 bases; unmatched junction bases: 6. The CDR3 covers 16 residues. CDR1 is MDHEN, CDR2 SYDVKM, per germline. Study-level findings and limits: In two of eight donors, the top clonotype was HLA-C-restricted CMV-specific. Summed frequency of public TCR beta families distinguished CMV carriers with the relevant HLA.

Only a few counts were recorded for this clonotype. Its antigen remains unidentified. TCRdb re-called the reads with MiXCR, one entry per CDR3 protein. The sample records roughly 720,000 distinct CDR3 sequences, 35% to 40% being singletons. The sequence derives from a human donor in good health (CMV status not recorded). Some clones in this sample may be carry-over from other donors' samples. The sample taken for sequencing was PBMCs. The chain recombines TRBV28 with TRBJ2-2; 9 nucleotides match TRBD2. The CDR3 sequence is CASSLWRGGVTGELFF. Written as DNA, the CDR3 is TGTGCCAGCAGTTTGTGGCGGGGGGGCGTCACCGGGGAGCTGTTTTTT.